This record covers a single T cell receptor beta chain. Its antigen is unidentified. The time point: pre-treatment sample, taken before nivolumab and TIL therapy. The tumor samples were excised metastases, mostly pleural nodules or supraclavicular lymph nodes. The libraries were made with immunoSEQ v3. Assay: immunoSEQ multiplex PCR; the TCRdb copy retains only in-frame clones and omits some. The data hold 10,000 to 12,000 clones, with approximately 60% observed a single time. This specimen belongs to a study of TIL therapy for anti-PD-1-resistant metastatic lung cancer. Study-wide background: By whole-exome sequencing, median non-synonymous tumor mutation burden was roughly 1.4 mutations per megabase. Whole-study results and caveats: Many TIL product clones were absent from baseline tumor, suggesting clonal contraction.

This CDR3 comprises 13 residues. With 3 bases clipped from V and 9 bases from J, the junction kept 4 bases outside the gene matches. From germline, CDR1 is SGDLS and CDR2 YYNGEE. The source of this sequence is a person aged 25-79 years with non-small cell lung cancer. The sequenced sample was tumor tissue, obtained at baseline. This chain links TRBV9 with TRBJ2-4, with TRBD1 matching 9 bases. The CDR3 nucleotides read TGTGCCAGCAGCGCTGGACAGGGGAGCATTCAGTACTTC. This gives the protein CASSAGQGSIQYF.